This entry lists 26 T cell receptor beta chains sequenced from one sample in a study of cytomegalovirus exposure and HLA in healthy donors. The repertoire was sequenced with immunoSEQ multiplex PCR; TCRdb's copy has only in-frame clones and lacks some. The data show about 98,000 clones, roughly 84% seen once. The sample consisted of PBMCs. Receptors originate from a man younger than 30 in good health and CMV-seropositive.

As regards this clone: No conserved phenylalanine or tryptophan is present at the end of the CDR3, so a read error is the likely explanation. Because the CDR3's place on the DNA is in doubt, the DNA is left out and the CDR3 is given as listed by TCRdb. The chain employs TRBV5-1 and TRBJ1-2. The CDR3 length equals 10 residues, ends included. Germline V gene lookup returns CDR1 SGHRS and CDR2 YFSETQ. CDR3 region: CASSPKGLDL.

The gene calls are TRBV21-1 and TRBJ2-2; TRBD2 was called by the table and not checked on the DNA. TRBV21-1 is assigned pseudogene status. The CDR3 sequence is 18 residues long. The DNA for the CDR3 is TGTGCCACTCCCCGCGAGTCGAACACGGGGGTTAACACCGGGGAGCTGTTTTTT. Translation: CATPRESNTGVNTGELFF.

This clone was observed a single time. The V gene is TRBV27, the J gene TRBJ2-7, with TRBD1 as a possible D gene (6 bases). With 6 bases removed from V and 3 bases from J, the gap between germline ends came to 15 bases. The CDR3 covers 14 residues. Germline loops: CDR1 MNHEY, CDR2 SMNVEV (reference sequence). Here the CDR3 DNA reads TGTGCCAGCAGGGCGGGCAGGGGAATCTACGAGCAGTACTTC. Amino acid sequence: CASRAGRGIYEQYF.

V and J are TRBV7-8 and TRBJ1-4, with a weak D call TRBD1 (6 bases). V lost 9 bases and J lost 7, with 15 bases in between. Germline assignment: CDR1 SGHVS and CDR2 FQNEAQ. CDR3 length equals 13 residues. The CDR3 DNA follows: TGTGCCAGTAGGGGGTTGGGTGGTGAAAAACTGTTTTTT. Translating it yields CASRGLGGEKLFF.

This chain links TRBV27 with TRBJ2-1; 9 positions agree with TRBD1. Germline CDR1 and CDR2: MNHEY and SMNVEV (reference sequence). J lost 8 bases, V lost 6 bases, and 11 bases had no gene match. This CDR3 is 15 amino acids long. CDR3 DNA sequence: TGTGCCAGCAGCCTCAGAGGGACAGGGTTTGATGAGCAGTTCTTC. It is translated as CASSLRGTGFDEQFF.

V usage is TRBV7-9 and J usage is TRBJ2-2, with TRBD2 as a possible D gene (6 bases). The germline V gene has CDR1 SEHNR and CDR2 FQNEAQ (reference sequence). The germline V and J ends were trimmed by 6 bases and 5 bases, with 25 bases remaining between them. The CDR3 loop spans 18 amino acids. The CDR3 coding sequence is TGTGCCAGCAGACCCAGCCTCCGGGAGCCGAGAAGGACCGGGGAGCTGTTTTTT. Translation gives CASRPSLREPRRTGELFF.

J is TRBJ2-7 and V is TRBV2; tentative D call: TRBD2 (6 bases). Per the germline V gene, CDR1 is SNHLY and CDR2 is FYNNEI. CDR3 length equals 12 residues. The ends were cut back, 8 bases at V and 2 bases at J, with 10 bases in the middle. The CDR3 DNA reads as TGTGCCAGCGGACGCGGGGCCTACGAGCAGTACTTC. Translating it yields CASGRGAYEQYF.

As for this clone: One end of the junction is discordant with germline, which a read error may explain. The chain carries TRBV6-1 and TRBJ2-1; TRBD1 matches 8 bases. Germline CDR1 MNHNS, CDR2 SASEGT. This CDR3 comprises 13 residues. The CDR3 DNA sequence: TGTGCCAGCAGAGAAGACAGGGGCGATGAGCAGTTCTTC. It is translated as CASREDRGDEQFF.

J is TRBJ2-7 and V is TRBV27; 9 positions match TRBD1. V shed 6 bases and J 4 bases; nucleotides not matched to a gene: 7. Germline-derived CDR1 and CDR2 are MNHEY and SMNVEV (reference sequence). The CDR3 loop spans 14 amino acids. In DNA form, the CDR3 reads TGTGCCAGCAGGCGCACAGGGGGCTGGTACGAGCAGTACTTC. Its translation: CASRRTGGWYEQYF.

J is TRBJ2-3 and V is TRBV7-3; possible D gene TRBD1, 6 bases. Germline V gives CDR1 SGHTA, CDR2 FQGTGA. The V end was cut by 1 base, the J end by 2 bases, with 10 bases between. The CDR3 loop spans 15 amino acids. CDR3 DNA sequence: TGTGCCAGCAGCTTAATTGGGGACAACACAGATACGCAGTATTTT. Its protein product is CASSLIGDNTDTQYF.

The table lists this clone with a few counts. This chain links TRBV28 with TRBJ2-7; possibly TRBD1 for D (5 bases). This CDR3 has 14 residues. Between the trimmed V and J ends, which lost 6 bases and 6 bases, there was a span of 18 bases. Germline CDR1 MDHEN, CDR2 SYDVKM. The CDR3 bases are TGTGCCAGCAGCTCCCGTCAGGGAACGGGCGAGCAGTACTTC. This translates into CASSSRQGTGEQYF.

J is TRBJ2-5 and V is TRBV2, with unresolved D. V shed 7 bases and J shed 5 bases, with 8 bases lying between them. Germline V lookup: CDR1 SNHLY, CDR2 FYNNEI. The CDR3 covers 11 residues. The CDR3 bases are TGTGCCAGCACTGTACGGGAGACCCAGTACTTC. Translating gives CASTVRETQYF.

The chain combines TRBV11-3 with TRBJ1-1; D gene unclear. CDR3 length: 12 amino acids. V shed 8 bases and J shed 1 base, with 8 bases lying between them. Per germline, CDR1 SGHNT and CDR2 YENEEA. The CDR3 nucleotides are TGTGCCAGCCAAGGGAGGAACACTGAAGCTTTCTTT. It translates to CASQGRNTEAFF.

The chain links TRBV19 to TRBJ2-1; 8 bases match TRBD2. The CDR3 extends over 15 amino acids. The V gene's germline CDR1 is LNHDA and CDR2 SQIVND (reference sequence). With V trimmed by 5 bases and J by 4 bases, 7 bases remained unmatched. The CDR3 DNA follows: TGTGCCAGTAGTGATAACGGGGGGGCATACAATGAGCAGTTCTTC. As protein: CASSDNGGAYNEQFF.

The CDR3 region is CASRLAGDLSYEQYF. The CDR3 bases are TGTGCCAGCCGCCTAGCGGGAGACCTCTCCTACGAGCAGTACTTC. The chain has TRBV28 and TRBJ2-7; 10 bases fit TRBD2. V shed 8 bases and J 0 bases; nucleotides not matched to a gene: 7. CDR3 size: 15 residues. Per germline, CDR1 MDHEN and CDR2 SYDVKM. The complete variable domain, with remaining parts taken from reference TRBV28 and TRBJ2-7, reads DVKVTQSSRYLVKRTGEKVFLECVQDMDHENMFWYRQDPGLGLRLIYFSYDVKMKEKGDIPEGYSVSREKKERFSLILESASTNQTSMYLCASRLAGDLSYEQYFGPGTRLTVT.

The CDR3 here is CASRGNRGYEQFF. The CDR3 nucleotides are TGCGCCAGCAGAGGGAACAGGGGCTATGAGCAGTTCTTC. The J gene is TRBJ2-1, the V gene TRBV5-1; 7 bases match TRBD1. The germline V gene has CDR1 SGHRS and CDR2 YFSETQ. CDR3 length: 13 residues. Trimming took 5 bases from V and 8 from J; bases not matched to a gene: 7.

J is TRBJ2-7 and V is TRBV5-1; maybe TRBD1 (6 bases). The V and J ends lost 0 bases and 2 bases respectively, with 9 bases between them. CDR1 SGHRS and CDR2 YFSETQ come from the germline V gene. The CDR3 runs to 14 residues. In DNA form, the CDR3 reads TGCGCCAGCAGCTTGGATCAGGGGCCCTACGAGCAGTACTTC. This codes for CASSLDQGPYEQYF. Combining the CDR3 with reference TRBV5-1 and TRBJ2-7 gives the whole variable domain KAGVTQTPRYLIKTRGQQVTLSCSPISGHRSVSWYQQTPGQGLQFLFEYFSETQRNKGNFPGRFSGRQFSNSRSEMNVSTLELGDSALYLCASSLDQGPYEQYFGPGTRLTVT.

The V gene is TRBV5-1, the J gene TRBJ2-5, with D maybe TRBD2 (5 bases). Per the germline V gene, CDR1 is SGHRS and CDR2 is YFSETQ. V was trimmed by 2 bases and J by 1 base, leaving 9 bases between them. The length of the CDR3 is 14 residues. The chain's CDR3 is CASSFRTSQETQYF. The CDR3 region has the DNA TGCGCCAGCAGCTTTCGAACTAGCCAAGAGACCCAGTACTTC.

This chain links TRBV10-3 with TRBJ2-7, with D possibly TRBD2 on 6 matching bases. Trimming took off 4 bases at V and 0 bases at J, with 10 bases between the two ends. The CDR3 runs to 14 residues. Germline CDR1 is ENHRY and CDR2 is SYGVKD. Here the CDR3 DNA reads TGTGCCATCAGTGTGGCGGGGAACTCCTACGAGCAGTACTTC. It is translated as CAISVAGNSYEQYF.

The V call is TRBV6-5, the J call TRBJ2-7; maybe TRBD2 (6 bases). Per the germline V gene, CDR1 is MNHEY and CDR2 is SVGAGI. This CDR3 contains 14 residues. V was pared by 0 bases and J by 2 bases, with 8 bases between. The CDR3 sequence: CASSYSGGTYEQYF. The CDR3 DNA reads as TGTGCCAGCAGTTACTCCGGGGGTACCTACGAGCAGTACTTC.

In its sample, this clone was seen once. This chain joins TRBV5-1 and TRBJ2-1, with a tentative D call TRBD1 (6 bases). The V gene's germline CDR1 is SGHRS and CDR2 YFSETQ. Trimming took 0 bases from V and 10 from J, leaving 11 bases between them. This CDR3 contains 13 residues. The CDR3 DNA sequence: TGCGCCAGCAGCTTGGCAGCCGGGACAGAGCAGTTCTTC. Encoded protein: CASSLAAGTEQFF.

This clone was counted a single time. The chain is built from TRBV5-6 and TRBJ2-7; 8 nucleotides line up with TRBD2. The CDR3 is 13 amino acids. Germline V gives CDR1 SGHDT, CDR2 YYEEEE. Trimming took 1 base from V and 5 from J; bases not matched to a gene: 2. This chain's CDR3 is CASSLRGGDEQYF. For the CDR3, the DNA is TGTGCCAGCAGCTTGCGGGGGGGCGACGAGCAGTACTTC.

The genes are TRBV15 and TRBJ2-7, with no clear D. This CDR3 comprises 15 residues. V shed 4 bases and J shed 2 bases, with 15 bases lying between them. Germline V gives CDR1 LNHNV, CDR2 YYDKDF (reference sequence). The CDR3 DNA reads as TGTGCCACCAGCACCACGGCAGGTCCGCCCTACGAGCAGTACTTC. It is translated as CATSTTAGPPYEQYF.

The chain has TRBV4-3 and TRBJ2-6; maybe TRBD2 (5 bases). Looked up from germline, CDR1 is LGHNA and CDR2 is YSLEER. V shed 0 bases and J shed 3 bases, with 18 bases lying between them. This CDR3 contains 19 residues. The CDR3 sequence: CASSQEPAAVGSGANVLTF. The DNA for the CDR3 is TGCGCCAGCAGCCAAGAACCCGCCGCGGTGGGGAGTGGGGCCAACGTCCTGACTTTC.

The chain combines TRBV15 with TRBJ2-5, with TRBD2 matching 8 bases. V shed 0 bases and J 5 bases; nucleotides not matched to a gene: 5. CDR1 LNHNV and CDR2 YYDKDF come from the germline V gene (reference sequence). The CDR3 sequence is 15 residues long. The CDR3 loop reads CATSRDAGGGETQYF. The CDR3 DNA follows: TGTGCCACCAGCAGAGATGCCGGGGGGGGCGAGACCCAGTACTTC.

The V gene is TRBV5-1, the J gene TRBJ2-1; D gene ambiguous. V lost 2 bases and J lost 4, with 10 bases in between. This CDR3 region has 14 residues. Germline V CDR1 and CDR2: SGHRS, YFSETQ. In DNA form, the CDR3 reads TGCGCCAGCAGCTTTCGAGATTTATACAATGAGCAGTTCTTC. Encoded protein: CASSFRDLYNEQFF.